This passage covers 10 T cell receptor beta chains from one sample sequenced in a study of T cell responses to AZD1222 COVID-19 vaccine. Using immunoSEQ multiplex PCR, the repertoire was profiled, and TCRdb retains in-frame clones only, with some absent. There are around 89,000 clones in the sample; about 89% occur only once, and roughly 5% lies in the top ten. The sequences come from peripheral blood, collected 28 days after the second AZD1222 dose. All receptors come from an adult who received the AZD1222 COVID-19 vaccine.

The CDR3 spells CASSEWSYYNEQFF. CDR3 coding DNA: TGTGCCAGCAGTGAATGGAGTTACTACAATGAGCAGTTCTTC. The chain uses TRBV6-1 and TRBJ2-1; D not resolved. V lost 2 bases to trimming and J lost 3 bases, with 8 bases between them. The germline gives CDR1 MNHNS, CDR2 SASEGT. The CDR3 length is 14 residues.

Concerning this clone: A single base separates this from a much larger clone, so it may be a read error. The CDR3: CASSPDHEQYF. CDR3 in DNA: TGTGCCAGCAGCCCCGACCACGAGCAGTACTTC. The chain has TRBV6-2 or TRBV6-3 and TRBJ2-7, with D hard to call. The germline V and J ends were trimmed by 6 bases and 5 bases, with 8 bases remaining between them. From germline, CDR1 is MNHEY and CDR2 SVGEGT. The CDR3 extends over 11 amino acids.

J is TRBJ1-3 and V is TRBV14; no clear D gene. Per the germline V gene, CDR1 is SGHDN and CDR2 is FVKESK. CDR3 length: 11 amino acids. The V and J ends lost 3 bases and 7 bases respectively, with 4 bases between them. CDR3 loop: CASSHVNTIYF. CDR3 nucleotide sequence: TGTGCCAGCAGCCACGTGAACACCATATATTTT. Full variable domain (missing parts from reference TRBV14 and TRBJ1-3): EAGVTQFPSHSVIEKGQTVTLRCDPISGHDNLYWYRRVMGKEIKFLLHFVKESKQDESGMPNNRFLAERTGGTYSTLKVQPAELEDSGVYFCASSHVNTIYFGEGSWLTVV.

V is TRBV11-1 and J is TRBJ2-7, with D possibly TRBD1 on 6 matching bases. Trimming removed 1 base from V and 4 bases from J, with 17 bases in between. The CDR3 is 16 amino acids. Germline CDR1 and CDR2: SGHAT and FQDESV (reference sequence). Written as DNA, the CDR3 is TGTGCCAGCAGCTTAGGACCCGGGACAAGCCAATACGAGCAGTACTTC. It specifies CASSLGPGTSQYEQYF.

The rearrangement uses TRBV5-6 and TRBJ2-7; perhaps D is TRBD1 or TRBD2 (5 bases each). The CDR3 is 16 residues long. Germline CDR1 is SGHDT and CDR2 is YYEEEE. V was cut by 1 base and J by 0 bases, with 14 bases left in between. The CDR3 DNA sequence: TGTGCCAGCAGCTTGATTATGGGACCTAGCTCCTACGAGCAGTACTTC. It is translated as CASSLIMGPSSYEQYF.

The CDR3 DNA reads as TGTGCCAGCAGTTATAAACTGGGACAGCCGGACACTGAAGCTTTCTTT. Translating it yields CASSYKLGQPDTEAFF. The V gene is TRBV28, the J gene TRBJ1-1, with TRBD1 matching 7 bases. Germline V gene sequence: CDR1 MDHEN, CDR2 SYDVKM. CDR3 size: 16 residues. V gave up 4 bases and J gave up 3 bases; unmatched junction bases: 11.

This rearrangement joins TRBV25-1 to TRBJ1-5; TRBD1 is a possible D gene (5 bases). Trimming shortened V by 0 bases and J by 6 bases, and 12 bases separated the two germline ends. This CDR3 has 15 residues. Germline V gene data show CDR1 as MGHDK and CDR2 as SYGVNS. CDR3 coding DNA: TGTGCCAGCAGTGAATATGGAGCAGGGAGTCAGCCCCAGCATTTT. Amino acid sequence: CASSEYGAGSQPQHF.

The chain carries TRBV6-6 and TRBJ1-1, with D tentatively TRBD1 (6 bases). This CDR3 contains 14 residues. In germline, CDR1 is MNHNY, CDR2 SVGAGI (reference sequence). With 6 bases removed from V and 2 bases from J, the gap between germline ends came to 13 bases. The CDR3 nucleotides read TGTGCCAGCAGCCCGGGACAAATTAACACTGAAGCTTTCTTT. This sequence encodes CASSPGQINTEAFF.

V usage is TRBV3-1 (or the pseudogene TRBV3-2) and J usage is TRBJ1-1; D ambiguous. V gave up 0 bases and J gave up 0 bases, with 8 bases separating them. The CDR3 extends over 15 amino acids. Germline values: CDR1 LGHDT, CDR2 YNNKEL (reference sequence). The chain's CDR3 is CASSQDGSLNTEAFF. CDR3 DNA: TGTGCCAGCAGCCAAGATGGCAGTCTGAACACTGAAGCTTTCTTT.

The V and J genes are TRBV14 and TRBJ2-6; D is undetermined. CDR3 length: 15 residues. CDR1 is SGHDN and CDR2 is FVKESK in the germline V gene. Trimming shortened V by 4 bases and J by 1 base, and 8 bases separated the two germline ends. CDR3 sequence reads: CASSLATSGANVLTF. As DNA, the CDR3 is TGTGCCAGCAGCCTCGCTACATCTGGGGCCAACGTCCTGACTTTC.